Shown below are 3 T cell receptor beta chains from a single sample sequenced in a study of cytomegalovirus exposure and HLA in healthy donors. The PCR had 60 Vbeta and 13 Jbeta primers. Measured with immunoSEQ multiplex PCR; TCRdb has only the in-frame clones, and not every one. The table records tens of thousands of clones, 78% of them present only once. Sequenced input: PBMCs. Receptors were obtained from a male donor in good health and CMV-seropositive.

The chain links TRBV2 to TRBJ1-4, with TRBD1 matching 10 bases. The germline V gene encodes CDR1 SNHLY and CDR2 FYNNEI. With V trimmed by 5 bases and J by 4 bases, 13 bases remained unmatched. The CDR3 spans 18 residues. CDR3 in amino acids: CASSTTPGQGSFNEKLFF. The CDR3 DNA is TGTGCCAGCAGTACTACTCCGGGACAGGGGTCTTTTAATGAAAAACTGTTTTTT.

A note on this clone: The same CDR3 is also encoded by other DNA sequences in this sample. The chain carries TRBV7-9 and TRBJ1-5; 9 bases fit TRBD1. The V and J ends lost 5 bases and 5 bases, in that order; junction bases with no gene match: 7. CDR1 is SEHNR and CDR2 is FQNEAQ in the germline V gene (reference sequence). The CDR3 runs 15 residues. CDR3 DNA sequence: TGTGCCAGCAGCCTGGGACAGGGTGGTTATCAGCCCCAGCATTTT. Amino acids: CASSLGQGGYQPQHF.

The chain employs TRBV5-1 and TRBJ2-3; a weak D match, TRBD2 (5 bases). Trimming removed 0 bases from V and 3 bases from J, with 11 bases in between. The CDR3 has 15 amino acids. Germline CDR1 reads SGHRS; CDR2 reads YFSETQ. CDR3 coding DNA: TGCGCCAGCAGCTTGGTCGGGGTTGTGACAGATACGCAGTATTTT. This gives the protein CASSLVGVVTDTQYF.